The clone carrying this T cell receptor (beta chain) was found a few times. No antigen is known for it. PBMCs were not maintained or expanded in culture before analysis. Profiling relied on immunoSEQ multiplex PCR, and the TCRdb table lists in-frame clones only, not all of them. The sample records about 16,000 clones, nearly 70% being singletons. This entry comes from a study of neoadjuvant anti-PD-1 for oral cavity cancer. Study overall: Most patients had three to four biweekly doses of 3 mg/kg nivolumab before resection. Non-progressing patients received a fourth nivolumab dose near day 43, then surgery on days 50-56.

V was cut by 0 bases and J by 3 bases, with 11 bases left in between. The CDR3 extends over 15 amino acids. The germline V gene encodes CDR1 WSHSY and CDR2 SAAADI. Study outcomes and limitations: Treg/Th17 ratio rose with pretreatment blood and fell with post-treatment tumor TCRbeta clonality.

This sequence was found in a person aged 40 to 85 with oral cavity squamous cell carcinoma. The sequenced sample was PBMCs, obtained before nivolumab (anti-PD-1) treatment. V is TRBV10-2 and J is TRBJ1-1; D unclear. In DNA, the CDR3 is TGCGCCAGCAGTGAGTCAGCCGACGGGGACACTGAAGCTTTCTTT. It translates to CASSESADGDTEAFF.